This entry describes one TCR beta chain. Its antigen is currently not known. Base qualities were left out, and no much larger clone turns up one base away. The data stem from a study of T cells after yellow fever vaccination (dated 2019 in TCRdb). In terms of the full investigation: The SMART-Seq v4 Ultra Low Input RNA kit was used to prepare libraries from fractions with low cell numbers. To follow T-cell clones before and after primary and booster YFV17D yellow fever vaccination, bulk TCR alpha and beta repertoires were sequenced over time. Bulk PBMC replicates and cell subsets were isolated from blood drawn at multiple timepoints before and after both primary and secondary immunization. Two healthy male donors, one aged 18 to 29 and one aged 30 to 40 years, were included in the cohort.

The sample's treatment or condition label is to be understood as: live attenuated yellow fever vaccine strain. A standard Ficoll-Paque protocol was used to isolate PBMCs from peripheral blood. CD4 and CD8 T-cell fractions were isolated with Dynabeads CD4 and CD8 positive selection kits. RNA was extracted with TriZol from bulk PBMCs, CD4 and CD8 fractions, and dextramer-positive and dextramer-negative fractions. Synthesis of TCR cDNA relied on 5'RACE template switching, a step that introduced a universal primer site along with unique molecular identifiers. Priming for cDNA synthesis came from both the TCR alpha and TCR beta constant segments. Library amplification involved two PCR steps, and the second step added sample barcodes and sequencing adapters. Sequencing of libraries was done on Illumina HiSeq 2500 (2x100 bp) or NovaSeq (2x150 bp). On the study's bioinformatics: MIGEC handled demultiplexing of reads and collapsing into UMI consensus sequences, while MiXCR performed V(D)J alignment. Clonotypes responding to the vaccine were identified with edgeR on replicate PBMC samples, with the criteria of FDR below 0.01 and a log2 fold change above 5 up to day 15. Each bulk clonotype received a CD4 or CD8 identity based on whether the sequenced CD4 or CD8 repertoire contained that clonotype at higher abundance. TCRdb took the public reads, trimmed them with fastp at Q25, ran MiXCR for clone calling and kept in-frame beta chains. Each record represents a unique CDR3 protein, reported with the most common genes and DNA among its rows. The V and J calls here are based on TCRdb, not the publication. The sample table shows about 140,000 distinct CDR3 sequences, and 7.7% are seen once. Roughly 0.73% of the sample rests with the top ten.

The CDR3, cysteine through phenylalanine, is 15 amino acids long. The entry retains the CDR3 DNA only, 45 bases that are in frame from base 1. Relative to germline, V is missing 2 bases and J is missing 6 bases, with 10 bases of the junction outside any gene match. Taken from the germline V gene (reference sequence), the CDR1 and CDR2 loops are DFQATT and SNEGSKA. The investigation overall reported the following: Because abundant contaminating clonotypes from the bulk population could be contained in FACS-sorted repertoires, computational filtering was required. A small share of clonotypes was detected in both CD4 and CD8 compartments, with the overlap likely arising from convergent recombination. The secondary T-cell response was found to be weaker but faster than the primary response, with a peak reached on day 5 rather than on day 15. Because only a couple of donors were included in the study, the extent to which the findings can be generalized is limited. Most clones expanded after primary vaccination (about 95% of CD4 and approximately 90% of CD8) were re-detected after the booster, suggesting that broad memory maintenance occurred.

The chain joins TRBV20-1 to TRBJ2-1; 7 of the junction bases match TRBD2. The source is a man aged 25 to 40 who received the YFV17D yellow fever vaccine. The starting material was CD4+ T cells sorted from PBMCs, obtained 5 days after the yellow fever booster vaccination. CDR3 loop: CSARYPGGLGNEQFF. The sequence in DNA is TGCAGTGCTAGATATCCGGGAGGTCTCGGCAATGAGCAGTTCTTC.